This TCR beta chain was observed in a study of CD8+ T cells in alopecia areata. Overall study context: Treated patients took oral tofacitinib at 5 to 10 mg twice daily. Treated patients were scored for severity by percent of scalp affected.

Regarding the study as a whole: Higher clonality than in normal scalp was seen in lesional scalp, especially alopecia totalis/universalis.

There are a few counts of this clone. Antigen: not known. Trimming took off 3 bases at V and 1 base at J, with 9 bases between the two ends. Germline assignment: CDR1 MRHNA and CDR2 SNTAGT. CDR3 length equals 14 residues. Reverse transcription of extracted RNA yielded cDNA, which provided the sequencing template. Clones were sequenced by immunoSEQ multiplex PCR, and TCRdb holds only the in-frame ones, with some missing. Of 180,000 or so clones listed, about half are singletons. Treatment noted: oral pan-JAK inhibitor, 5-10 mg twice daily. Sorting of CD4+ and CD8+ T cells was performed on PBMCs. The V call is TRBV6-4, the J call TRBJ1-2; D gene unclear. The sequences come from CD8+ T cells sorted from blood, collected around week 53, from a patient treated with tofacitinib. The clonotype comes from a human donor with alopecia areata. CDR3 nucleotide sequence: TGTGCCAGCAGTGAGCAGTACAGTAACTATGGCTACACCTTC. Amino acid sequence: CASSEQYSNYGYTF.